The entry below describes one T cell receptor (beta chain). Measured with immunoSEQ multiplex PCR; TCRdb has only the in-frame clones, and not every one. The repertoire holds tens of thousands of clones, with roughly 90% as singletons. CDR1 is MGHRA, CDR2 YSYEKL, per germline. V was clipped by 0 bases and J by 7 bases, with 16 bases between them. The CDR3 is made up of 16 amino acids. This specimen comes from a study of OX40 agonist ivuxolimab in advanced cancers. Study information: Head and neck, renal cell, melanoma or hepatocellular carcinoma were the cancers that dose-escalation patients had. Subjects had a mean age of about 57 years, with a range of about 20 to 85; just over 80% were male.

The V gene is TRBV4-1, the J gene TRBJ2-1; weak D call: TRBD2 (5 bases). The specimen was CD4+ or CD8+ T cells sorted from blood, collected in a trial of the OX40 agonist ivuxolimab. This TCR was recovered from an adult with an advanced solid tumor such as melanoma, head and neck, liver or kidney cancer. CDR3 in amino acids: CASSQDRAALWNEQFF. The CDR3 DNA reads TGCGCCAGCAGCCAAGATCGAGCGGCTCTGTGGAATGAGCAGTTCTTC.